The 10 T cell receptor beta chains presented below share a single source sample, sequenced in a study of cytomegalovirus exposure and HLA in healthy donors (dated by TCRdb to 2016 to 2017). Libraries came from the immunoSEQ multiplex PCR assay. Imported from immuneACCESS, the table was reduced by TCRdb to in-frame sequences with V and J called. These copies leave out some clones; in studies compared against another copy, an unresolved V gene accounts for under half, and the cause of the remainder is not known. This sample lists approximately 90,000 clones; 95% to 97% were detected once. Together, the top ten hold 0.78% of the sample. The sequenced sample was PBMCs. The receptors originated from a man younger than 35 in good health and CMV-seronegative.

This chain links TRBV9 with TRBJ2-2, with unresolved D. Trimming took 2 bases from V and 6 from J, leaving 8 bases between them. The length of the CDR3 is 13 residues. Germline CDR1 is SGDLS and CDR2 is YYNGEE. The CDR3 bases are TGTGCCAGCAGCGTTTTTTCTGCCGGGGAGCTGTTTTTT. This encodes CASSVFSAGELFF.

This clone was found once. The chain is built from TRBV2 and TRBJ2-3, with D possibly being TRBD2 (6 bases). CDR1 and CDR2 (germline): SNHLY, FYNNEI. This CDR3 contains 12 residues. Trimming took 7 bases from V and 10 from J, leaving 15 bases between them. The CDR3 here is CASTGLTWAQYF. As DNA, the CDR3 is TGTGCCAGCACTGGACTAACCTGGGCGCAGTATTTT.

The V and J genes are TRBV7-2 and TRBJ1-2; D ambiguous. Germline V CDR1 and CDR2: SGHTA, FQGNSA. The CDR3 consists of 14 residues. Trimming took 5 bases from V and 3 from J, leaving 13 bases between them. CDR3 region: CASSVTPEYYGYTF. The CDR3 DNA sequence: TGTGCCAGCAGCGTCACCCCAGAATACTATGGCTACACCTTC.

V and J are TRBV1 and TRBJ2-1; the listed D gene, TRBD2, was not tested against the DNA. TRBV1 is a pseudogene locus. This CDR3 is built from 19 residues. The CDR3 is CTSSRHPRQREGLYNEQFF. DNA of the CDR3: TGCACCAGCAGCCGCCACCCACGACAGCGGGAGGGCCTCTACAATGAGCAGTTCTTC.

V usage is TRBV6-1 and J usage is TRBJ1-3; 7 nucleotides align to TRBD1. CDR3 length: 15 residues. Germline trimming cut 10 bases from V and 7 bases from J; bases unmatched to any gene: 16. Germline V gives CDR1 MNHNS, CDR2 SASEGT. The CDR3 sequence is CATNLGRGVGNTIYF. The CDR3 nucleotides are TGTGCCACCAACCTGGGCAGGGGGGTGGGGAACACCATATATTTT.

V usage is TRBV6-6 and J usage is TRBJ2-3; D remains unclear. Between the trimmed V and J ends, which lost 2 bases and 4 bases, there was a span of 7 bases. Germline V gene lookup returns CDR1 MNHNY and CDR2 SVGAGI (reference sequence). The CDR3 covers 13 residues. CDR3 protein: CASSYSAPDTQYF. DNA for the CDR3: TGTGCCAGCAGTTACAGCGCCCCAGATACGCAGTATTTT.

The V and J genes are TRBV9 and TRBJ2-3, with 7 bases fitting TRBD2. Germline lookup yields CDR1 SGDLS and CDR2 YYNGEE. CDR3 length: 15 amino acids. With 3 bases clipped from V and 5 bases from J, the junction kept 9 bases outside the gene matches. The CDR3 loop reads CASSGGGPDGDTQYF. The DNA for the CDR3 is TGTGCCAGCAGCGGGGGGGGACCTGATGGAGATACGCAGTATTTT. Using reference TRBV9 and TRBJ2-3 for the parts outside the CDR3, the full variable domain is DSGVTQTPKHLITATGQRVTLRCSPRSGDLSVYWYQQSLDQGLQFLIQYYNGEERAKGNILERFSAQQFPDLHSELNLSSLELGDSALYFCASSGGGPDGDTQYFGPGTRLTVL.

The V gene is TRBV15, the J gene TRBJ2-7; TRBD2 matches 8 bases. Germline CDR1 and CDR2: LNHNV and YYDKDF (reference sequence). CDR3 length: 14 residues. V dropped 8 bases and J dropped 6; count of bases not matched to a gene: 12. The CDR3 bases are TGTGCCACCCGGGAGTGGGCGGGAGGTTCCGAGCAGTACTTC. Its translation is CATREWAGGSEQYF. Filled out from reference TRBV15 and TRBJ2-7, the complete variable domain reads DAMVIQNPRYQVTQFGKPVTLSCSQTLNHNVMYWYQQKSSQAPKLLFHYYDKDFNNEADTPDNFQSRRPNTSFCFLDIRSPGLGDTAMYLCATREWAGGSEQYFGPGTRLTVT.

The CDR3: CASSLGAQAIYGYTF. The DNA of the CDR3 is TGTGCCAGCAGCTTAGGGGCCCAAGCTATCTATGGCTACACCTTC. The V call is TRBV7-6, the J call TRBJ1-2; D is unclear. The CDR3 totals 15 residues. The V gene's germline CDR1 is SGHVS and CDR2 FNYEAQ. The V gene lost 1 base and the J gene lost 4 bases, with 13 bases spanning the gap.

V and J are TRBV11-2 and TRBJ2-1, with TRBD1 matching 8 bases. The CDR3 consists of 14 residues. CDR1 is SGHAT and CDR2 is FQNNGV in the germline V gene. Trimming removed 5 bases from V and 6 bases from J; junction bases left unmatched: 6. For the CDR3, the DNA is TGTGCCAGCAGCCCGAGACAGGGGATCAATGAGCAGTTCTTC. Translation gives CASSPRQGINEQFF.